This is a list of T cell receptor beta chains from one sample in a study of identical twins. Each CDR3 protein gets one entry after TCRdb re-called the 5' RACE reads with MiXCR. The sample has 1.5 million to 2 million distinct CDR3 sequences; about 32% are singletons. Sequencing used cord blood. The receptors originated from a newborn girl in good health. Each CDR3 is given with its conserved first and last residue. A D gene is named only where the DNA matches it firmly. Size values are once, few and many counts, or a class for expanded clones, and some rows have none.

TRBJ2-3 - TRBV5-1 - TGCGCCAGCAGTCCGCCCTACGGAAGTACAGATACGCAGTATTTT CASSPPYGSTDTQYF
TRBJ2-1 - TRBV12-3/TRBV12-4 TRBD2 TGTGCCAGCAGTTTCCTAGCGGGACTAGACAATGAGCAGTTCTTC CASSFLAGLDNEQFF
TRBJ2-1 - TRBV19 TRBD2 TGTGCCAGTAGTAAGCGGGAGGGCCCTGAGCAGTTCTTC CASSKREGPEQFF
TRBJ1-5 few TRBV10-3 TRBD1 TGTGCCATCAGTGAGTCACCCAGGACAGGCCCCGATCAGCCCCAGCATTTT CAISESPRTGPDQPQHF
TRBJ2-1 many TRBV29-1 - TGCAGCGTTTGGAGCTCCTACAATGAGCAGTTCTTC CSVWSSYNEQFF
TRBJ2-1 many TRBV20-1 - TGCAGTGCTAGAGATGTCCGGGGGATATACAATGAGCAGTTCTTC CSARDVRGIYNEQFF
TRBJ2-1 - TRBV6-2/TRBV6-3 TRBD1 TGTGCCAGCAGGGCCGACAGGGCCTATGAGCAGTTCTTC CASRADRAYEQFF
TRBJ2-3 - TRBV6-5 TRBD2 TGTGCCAGCAGTTTCCGTCCCGGGACTAGGGCAAGCACAGATACGCAGTATTTT CASSFRPGTRASTDTQYF
TRBJ1-4 - TRBV5-1 TRBD1 TGCGCCAGCAGCTTGGGACCAGGGGGCGCGGGGGAAAAACTGTTTTTT CASSLGPGGAGEKLFF
TRBJ2-3 many TRBV5-1 TRBD2 TGCGCCAGCAGCGCGGGCCAGCGGGAGATGGATACGCAGTATTTT CASSAGQREMDTQYF
TRBJ1-2 few TRBV13 - TGTGCCAGCAGCTTCCTGGCAGGGCCTAACTATGGCTACACCTTC CASSFLAGPNYGYTF
TRBJ2-7 - TRBV20-1 TRBD2 TGCAGTGCTAGATCCCAAAAAAAACTAGCGGAAAACTACAATGAGCAGTACTTC CSARSQKKLAENYNEQYF
TRBJ2-3 - TRBV5-1 - TGCGCCAGCAGTCGACCCGGGACACCGGCCGATACGCAGTATTTT CASSRPGTPADTQYF
TRBJ2-3 - TRBV5-6 - TGTGCCAGCAGCATATGGGACAACACAGATACGCAGTATTTT CASSIWDNTDTQYF
TRBJ2-4 few TRBV4-1 - TGCGCCAGCAGCCACCACGGAACCCTGGAGATTCAGTACTTC CASSHHGTLEIQYF
TRBJ2-3 - TRBV20-1 - TGCAGTGCGAACTGCAGCGTCTACACAGATACGCAGTATTTT CSANCSVYTDTQYF
TRBJ2-7 few TRBV7-9 - TGTGCCAGCAGCTTAGGGGCAGGGATTACCTACGAGCAGTACTTC CASSLGAGITYEQYF
TRBJ2-3 few TRBV28 - TGTGCCAGCAGTGGGACCGTTACAGATACGCAGTATTTT CASSGTVTDTQYF
TRBJ2-4 - TRBV29-1 TRBD2 TGCAGCGTTGATAGCGGGGTGGGGACCAAAAACATTCAGTACTTC CSVDSGVGTKNIQYF
TRBJ2-1 few TRBV12-5 - TGTGCTAGTTCCCATGCCGGATATCCTCTTTTACAATCCGAATATCGGCAGTTCTTC CASSHAGYPLLQSEYRQFF
TRBJ2-7 many TRBV4-2 - TGTGCCAGCAGCCAAGATCACGAGAGCCCCTCCTACGAGCAGTACTTC CASSQDHESPSYEQYF
TRBJ2-3 few TRBV7-2 - TGTGCCAGCGGACGGGAGAGGGAAGATACGCAGTATTTT CASGREREDTQYF
TRBJ2-1 few TRBV5-1 - TGCGCCAGCAGTTCCTCCCCGGGACTGACCTACAATGAGCAGTTCTTC CASSSSPGLTYNEQFF
TRBJ2-1 few TRBV20-1 TRBD2 TGCAGTGCTAGAGATCGGGGGACTAGCTCCTACAATGAGCAGTTCTTC CSARDRGTSSYNEQFF
TRBJ1-2 many TRBV28 - TGTGCCAGCAACCCCGGGACGAACTATGGCTACACCTTC CASNPGTNYGYTF
TRBJ2-2 - TRBV2 TRBD2 TGTGCCAGCAGTTATGGACTAGCGGGACTTACCGGGGAGCTGTTTTTT CASSYGLAGLTGELFF
TRBJ2-5 - TRBV27 - TGTGCCAGCAGACATGAGGGGAGAGACGGTGGGACCCAGTACTTC CASRHEGRDGGTQYF
TRBJ2-1 - TRBV29-1 TRBD2 TGCAGCGTTGGGACTAGCGGGCCCTCCTCCTACAATGAGCAGTTCTTC CSVGTSGPSSYNEQFF
TRBJ2-1 few TRBV28 - TGTGCCAGCAGTCCCACGCCTAACTACAATGAGCAGTTCTTC CASSPTPNYNEQFF
TRBJ2-4 many TRBV15 - TGTGCCACCAGCAGAGTTCCAGGAGGGGCCAAAAACATTCAGTACTTC CATSRVPGGAKNIQYF
TRBJ2-2 - TRBV12-3/TRBV12-4 - TGTGCCAGCAGTTTCCTCTCTAGCGCAGGGGAGCTGTTTTTT CASSFLSSAGELFF
TRBJ2-1 - TRBV4-1 TRBD2 TGCGCCAGCAGCCAAGGTGCCCAGCGGGGACGCTCCTACAATGAGCAGTTCTTC CASSQGAQRGRSYNEQFF
TRBJ2-1 - TRBV7-2 TRBD1 TGTGCCAGCAGCTTACGCGGGACAGGGTTCTTC CASSLRGTGFF
TRBJ1-2 - TRBV6-1 - TGTGCCAGCAGTGGCACAGGGATCCTCTATGGCTACACCTTC CASSGTGILYGYTF
TRBJ2-5 - TRBV11-2 TRBD2 TGTGCCGGCAGAGAGAGAGGACTAGCGGGGCAAGAGACCCAGTACTTC CAGRERGLAGQETQYF
TRBJ2-7 many TRBV6-5 TRBD1 TGTGCCAGCAGTTCGCTGAAGGGGGCAACCTACTACGAGCAGTACTTC CASSSLKGATYYEQYF
TRBJ1-2 once TRBV29-1 - TGCAGCGTTGCCCCGGACAGTCCCATCTATGGCTGCACCTTC CSVAPDSPIYGCTF
TRBJ1-1 many TRBV5-1 - TGTGCCAGCAGTTTAGTCACGGGGAACACTGAAGCTTTCTTT CASSLVTGNTEAFF
TRBJ2-7 few TRBV28 TRBD1 TGTGCCAGCAAGACAGGGGCCCGCTACGAGCAGTACTTC CASKTGARYEQYF
TRBJ2-7 - TRBV19 - TGTGCCAGTAGGATTCAAGGTCGGGTTGACTACGAGCAGTACTTC CASRIQGRVDYEQYF
TRBJ2-5 - TRBV5-1 TRBD2 TGCGCCAGCAGCTTGGAGCGCCTAGCGGGAGGAGAGCAGTACTTC CASSLERLAGGEQYF
TRBJ2-5 few TRBV13 TRBD2 TGTGCCAGCAGCTTAAAGCGGGGCTTAAGCGGGGAGACCCAGTACTTC CASSLKRGLSGETQYF
TRBJ2-1 - TRBV19 TRBD2 TGTGCCAGTAGTTCCCTGACTAGCGGCCGTGGCTCCTACAATGAGCAGTTCTTC CASSSLTSGRGSYNEQFF
TRBJ1-4 - TRBV5-1 - TGCGCCAGCAGCTTGTTTGGCGCGGGACACCCGAATAGTAATGAAAAACTGTTTTTT CASSLFGAGHPNSNEKLFF
TRBJ2-1 many TRBV20-1 - TGCAGTGCTAGTTCTTATGAGCAGTTCTTC CSASSYEQFF
TRBJ2-5 few TRBV20-1 TRBD2 TGCAGTGCTAGTTCGAGCGGGAGGGGCGCCTACAATGAGCAGTACTTC CSASSSGRGAYNEQYF
TRBJ2-1 - TRBV6-1 TRBD2 TGTGCCAGCAGAGGGCTAGCGGGTCGCGTTTACAATGAGCAGTTCTTC CASRGLAGRVYNEQFF
TRBJ2-1 few TRBV11-2 - TGTGCCAGCAGCCGATGGGGGGCTAGCCTCTACAATGAGCAGTTCTTC CASSRWGASLYNEQFF
TRBJ2-7 - TRBV7-9 TRBD2 TGTGCCAGCAGCCACGGGACTAGGGCCTACGAGCAGTACTTC CASSHGTRAYEQYF
TRBJ2-3 - TRBV15 - TGTGCCACCAGCAGAGAAGGAGGAGATACGCAGTATTTT CATSREGGDTQYF
TRBJ2-5 - TRBV28 - TGTGCCAGCAACCTTGTCGTACGGTCAGAGACCCAGTACTTC CASNLVVRSETQYF
TRBJ1-2 few TRBV27 - TGTGCCAGCAGTAAAAACAGGGCAGGTTTAGGCTACACCTTC CASSKNRAGLGYTF
TRBJ2-1 - TRBV14 - TGTGCCAGCACCCCGTTGCCCAGCTCCTACAATGAGCAGTTCTTC CASTPLPSSYNEQFF
TRBJ2-1 few TRBV28 - TGTGCCAGCAGTTTTTATGGGGGCGGCCCTCTCTCGGACAAACGGGTACACTACAATGAGCAGTTCTTC CASSFYGGGPLSDKRVHYNEQFF